These 21 T cell receptor beta chains were all obtained from the same sample, sequenced in a study of CD8+CD57+ T cells in acquired aplastic anemia. Sequencing was done on patients that had shown CD8+CD57+ cell expansion by flow cytometry. The template for TCR beta VDJ and CDR3 sequence profiling was genomic DNA. TCRdb ran MiXCR on the reads and lists one entry per CDR3 protein. This table has 450,000 to 600,000 distinct CDR3 sequences, approximately 33% appearing once. The sequenced material came from sorted CD4+, CD8+, or CD8+CD57+ T cells (not recorded which) from PBMCs. All receptors derive from a human donor with aplastic anemia.

In the case of this clonotype: One base away lies a much larger clone, so this may be a sequencing read error. The gene calls are TRBV30 and TRBJ2-7, with D possibly being TRBD1 (5 bases). The V gene lost 1 base and the J gene lost 9 bases, with 10 bases spanning the gap. CDR1 is GTSNPN, CDR2 SVGIG, per germline (reference sequence). The CDR3 is 11 amino acids. DNA of the CDR3: TGTGCCTGGAGTGGCAGGGCCGGGCAGTACTTC. This codes for CAWSGRAGQYF.

This clonotype was detected a few times. The J gene is TRBJ1-2, the V gene TRBV4-3, with a weak D call TRBD1 (5 bases). The ends were cut back, 1 base at V and 5 bases at J, with 14 bases in the middle. This CDR3 is built from 15 residues. Looked up from germline, CDR1 is LGHNA and CDR2 is YSLEER. CDR3 in DNA: TGCGCCAGCAGCCAAGTATCGGGCAGGACATATGGCTACACCTTC. Residues: CASSQVSGRTYGYTF.

V usage is TRBV6-2 or TRBV6-3 and J usage is TRBJ1-6; weak D call: TRBD1 (5 bases). V was cut by 0 bases and J by 0 bases, with 15 bases left in between. The CDR3 sequence is 19 residues long. CDR1 MNHEY and CDR2 SVGEGT come from the germline V gene. CDR3 sequence (DNA): TGTGCCAGCAGTTACTCCAACCCACGGGGGAGCTCCTATAATTCACCCCTCCACTTT. It yields the protein CASSYSNPRGSSYNSPLHF.

Comment on this clonotype: The junction differs from germline at one of its ends, possibly a read error. This chain connects TRBV12-3 or TRBV12-4 to TRBJ1-3; 8 bases are a match to TRBD1. This CDR3 is 18 amino acids long. CDR3 sequence (DNA): TGTGCCAACAGTAGCAATACCGGGACAGGTGCTCTTGGAAACACCATATATTTT. Translated: CANSSNTGTGALGNTIYF.

This clonotype was counted a few times. V gene TRBV20-1 combines with J gene TRBJ2-5; D not certain. Deletions cut 0 bases from V and 5 bases from J, with 13 bases between. Germline V gene lookup returns CDR1 DFQATT and CDR2 SNEGSKA (reference sequence). The CDR3 extends over 14 amino acids. CDR3 DNA: TGCAGTGCTAGAGAGGTTTTTGGGGTTGAGACCCAGTACTTC. Translation: CSAREVFGVETQYF.

This clonotype was counted at least ten times. The CDR3: CASSEPSRSETQYF. Here the CDR3 DNA reads TGTGCCAGCAGTGAACCTAGCCGTTCGGAGACCCAGTACTTC. The chain combines TRBV25-1 with TRBJ2-5, with D tentatively TRBD2 (5 bases). Per the germline V gene, CDR1 is MGHDK and CDR2 is SYGVNS. The germline V and J ends were trimmed by 2 bases and 5 bases, with 12 bases remaining between them. This CDR3 is built from 14 residues.

This clonotype was found a few times. V is TRBV6-1 and J is TRBJ2-5, with D unclear. CDR1 and CDR2 (germline): MNHNS, SASEGT. The CDR3 extends over 11 amino acids. Trimming pared 5 bases from V and 5 bases from J, leaving 6 bases between. The DNA for the CDR3 is TGTGCCAGCAGTACCATGGAGACCCAGTACTTC. Translating gives CASSTMETQYF.

V usage is TRBV27 and J usage is TRBJ2-4; 8 nucleotides align to TRBD2. This CDR3 has 15 amino acids. With 3 bases clipped from V and 6 bases from J, the junction kept 7 bases outside the gene matches. Germline V lookup: CDR1 MNHEY, CDR2 SMNVEV (reference sequence). The CDR3 nucleotides are TGTGCCAGCAGTTTTTATAGCGGGGAGGCAAACATTCAGTACTTC. This codes for CASSFYSGEANIQYF.

This clonotype was detected ten times or more. The CDR3 is CSAAVGFYGYTF. Written as DNA, the CDR3 is TGCAGTGCTGCTGTTGGATTCTATGGCTACACCTTC. The genes are TRBV20-1 and TRBJ1-2; D unresolved. Germline lookup yields CDR1 DFQATT and CDR2 SNEGSKA (reference sequence). V gave up 5 bases and J gave up 4 bases, with 11 bases separating them. This CDR3 contains 12 residues.

This clonotype came up a few times. The chain uses TRBV19 and TRBJ2-5; 16 nucleotides match TRBD2. With V trimmed by 4 bases and J by 4 bases, 6 bases remained unmatched. The CDR3 is 17 residues long. Germline CDR1 LNHDA, CDR2 SQIVND (reference sequence). Here the CDR3 DNA reads TGTGCCAGTAGTAGGGGACTAGCGGGAGGGCCGGTAGAGACCCAGTACTTC. Translating it yields CASSRGLAGGPVETQYF.

The CDR3 reads CASLPGEAYNEQFF. DNA for the CDR3: TGTGCCAGCCTTCCGGGAGAAGCCTACAATGAGCAGTTCTTC. This chain joins TRBV7-8 and TRBJ2-1, with D possibly being TRBD2 (6 bases). Trimming took 8 bases from V and 2 from J, leaving 13 bases between them. This CDR3 has 14 amino acids. CDR1 SGHVS and CDR2 FQNEAQ come from the germline V gene.

The chain carries TRBV6-5 and TRBJ2-7; 8 bases are shared with TRBD1. The CDR3 has 14 amino acids. Germline V gene data show CDR1 as MNHEY and CDR2 as SVGAGI. After removal of 7 bases from V and 6 bases from J, the junction contained 11 bases not matched to a gene. Here the CDR3 reads CASNPFDRGSEQYF. The CDR3 DNA reads as TGTGCCAGCAACCCCTTCGACAGGGGAAGCGAGCAGTACTTC.

This clonotype appeared many times. The V call is TRBV29-1, the J call TRBJ2-7; the D gene is possibly TRBD1 (5 bases). V lost 6 bases to trimming and J lost 0 bases, with 12 bases between them. In germline, CDR1 is SQVTM, CDR2 ANQGSEA. This CDR3 has 13 amino acids. The CDR3 spells CSVGPGSSYEQYF. The DNA of the CDR3 is TGCAGCGTGGGGCCGGGTTCCTCCTACGAGCAGTACTTC.

Only a few counts were recorded for this clonotype. This rearrangement joins TRBV20-1 to TRBJ2-1, with 10 bases that match TRBD1. In germline, CDR1 is DFQATT, CDR2 SNEGSKA (reference sequence). After removal of 1 base from V and 5 bases from J, the junction contained 5 bases not matched to a gene. This CDR3 region has 15 residues. CDR3 sequence (DNA): TGCAGTGCTAGAGGACAGGGGGCGAAGGACAATGAGCAGTTCTTC. Amino acids: CSARGQGAKDNEQFF.

This clonotype has ten or more counts. The rearrangement links TRBV9 to TRBJ1-2; D gene ambiguous. V lost 3 bases to trimming and J lost 3 bases, with 12 bases between them. Germline lookup yields CDR1 SGDLS and CDR2 YYNGEE. This CDR3 spans 14 amino acids. The CDR3 bases are TGTGCCAGCAGCGCCCACGAGGTTGACTATGGCTACACCTTC. Residues: CASSAHEVDYGYTF.

The chain couples TRBV29-1 to TRBJ2-7; D may be TRBD1 (6 bases). The CDR3 length is 13 residues. The V end was cut by 5 bases, the J end by 3 bases, with 14 bases between. Germline values: CDR1 SQVTM, CDR2 ANQGSEA. The DNA for the CDR3 is TGCAGCGTTATGGGTCAGGGGTTCTACGAGCAGTACTTC. This gives the protein CSVMGQGFYEQYF.

This clonotype was found many times. V and J are TRBV7-9 and TRBJ1-5; D is undetermined. The CDR3 runs 13 residues. The germline V gene has CDR1 SEHNR and CDR2 FQNEAQ (reference sequence). V dropped 2 bases and J dropped 5 bases, with 7 bases sitting between them. The CDR3 loop reads CASSLSFDQPQHF. The CDR3, as DNA: TGTGCCAGCAGCTTATCGTTCGATCAGCCCCAGCATTTT.

On this clonotype itself: This may come from a read error, since a much larger clone is one base off. The J gene is TRBJ2-7, the V gene TRBV20-1; D might be TRBD2 (6 bases). CDR3 length equals 13 residues. Germline V CDR1 and CDR2: DFQATT, SNEGSKA (reference sequence). CDR3 sequence reads: CSAVFSSAYGQYF. CDR3 sequence (DNA): TGCAGTGCAGTCTTTTCTAGCGCCTACGGGCAGTACTTC.

The chain carries TRBV4-1 and TRBJ2-1; D is perhaps TRBD1 or TRBD2 (5 bases each). Trimming stripped 0 bases from V and 10 bases from J, with 7 bases between. Germline assignment: CDR1 MGHRA and CDR2 YSYEKL. The CDR3 length is 12 residues. Here the CDR3 reads CASSQERDEQFF. CDR3 bases: TGCGCCAGCAGCCAAGAGAGGGACGAGCAGTTCTTC.

The chain joins TRBV11-2 to TRBJ2-7; 7 positions agree with TRBD2. The CDR3 has 14 amino acids. J was trimmed by 0 bases and V by 5 bases; bases with no gene match: 4. CDR1 and CDR2 (germline): SGHAT, FQNNGV. The CDR3 here is CASSPQRDSYEQYF. The CDR3 DNA reads TGTGCCAGCAGCCCCCAGCGGGACTCCTACGAGCAGTACTTC.

This clonotype showed up just a few times. The chain links TRBV14 to TRBJ1-1; no firm D call. Germline assignment: CDR1 SGHDN and CDR2 FVKESK. The V and J ends lost 4 bases and 5 bases respectively, with 14 bases between them. The CDR3 runs to 14 residues. For the CDR3, the DNA is TGTGCCAGCAGCCGATCAGGAATGGTTACTGAAGCTTTCTTT. Translated, it gives CASSRSGMVTEAFF. The variable domain in full, with the rest retrieved from reference TRBV14 and TRBJ1-1, is EAGVTQFPSHSVIEKGQTVTLRCDPISGHDNLYWYRRVMGKEIKFLLHFVKESKQDESGMPNNRFLAERTGGTYSTLKVQPAELEDSGVYFCASSRSGMVTEAFFGQGTRLTVV.